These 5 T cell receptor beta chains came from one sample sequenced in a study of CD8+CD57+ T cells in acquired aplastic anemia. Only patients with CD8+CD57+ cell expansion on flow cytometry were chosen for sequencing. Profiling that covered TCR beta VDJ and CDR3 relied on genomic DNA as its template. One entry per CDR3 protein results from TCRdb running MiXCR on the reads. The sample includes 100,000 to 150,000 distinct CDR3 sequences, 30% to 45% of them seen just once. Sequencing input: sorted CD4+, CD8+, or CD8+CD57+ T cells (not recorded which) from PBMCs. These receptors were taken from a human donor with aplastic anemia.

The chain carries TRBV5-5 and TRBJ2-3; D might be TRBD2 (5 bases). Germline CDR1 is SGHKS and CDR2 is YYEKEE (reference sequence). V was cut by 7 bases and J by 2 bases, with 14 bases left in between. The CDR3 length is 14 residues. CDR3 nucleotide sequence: TGTGCCAGCTCGCGAGAGACTAACACAGATACGCAGTATTTT. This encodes CASSRETNTDTQYF.

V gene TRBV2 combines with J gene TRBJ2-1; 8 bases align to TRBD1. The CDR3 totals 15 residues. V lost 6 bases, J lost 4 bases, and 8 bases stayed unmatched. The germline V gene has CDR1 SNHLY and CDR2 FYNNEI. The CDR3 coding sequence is TGTGCCAGCAGACCTCGGACAGGGTTATACAATGAGCAGTTCTTC. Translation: CASRPRTGLYNEQFF.

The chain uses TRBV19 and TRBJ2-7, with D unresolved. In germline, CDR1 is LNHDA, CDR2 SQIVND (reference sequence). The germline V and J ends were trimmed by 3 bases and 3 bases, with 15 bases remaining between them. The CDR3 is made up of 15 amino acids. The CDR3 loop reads CASSILATAVYEQYF. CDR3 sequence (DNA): TGTGCCAGTAGTATCTTGGCCACCGCCGTCTACGAGCAGTACTTC.

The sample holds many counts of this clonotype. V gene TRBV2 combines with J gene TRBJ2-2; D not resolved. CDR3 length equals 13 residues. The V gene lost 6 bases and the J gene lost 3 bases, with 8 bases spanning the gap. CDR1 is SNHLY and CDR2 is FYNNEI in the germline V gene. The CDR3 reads CASRFGYTGELFF. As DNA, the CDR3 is TGTGCCAGCAGGTTCGGGTACACCGGGGAGCTGTTTTTT.

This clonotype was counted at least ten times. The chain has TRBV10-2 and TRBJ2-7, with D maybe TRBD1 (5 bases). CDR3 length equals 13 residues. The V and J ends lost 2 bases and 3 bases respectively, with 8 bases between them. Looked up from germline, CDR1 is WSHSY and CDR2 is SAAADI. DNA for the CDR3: TGCGCCAGCAGTGAGAGGGGATACTACGAGCAGTACTTC. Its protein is CASSERGYYEQYF.